The next 7 T cell receptor beta chains were all read from a single sample in a study of cytomegalovirus exposure and HLA in healthy donors. Both 60 Vbeta primers and 13 Jbeta primers went into the PCR. Sequenced by immunoSEQ multiplex PCR; TCRdb stores in-frame clones only, minus some. The sample holds tens of thousands of clones, about three quarters seen once. Sequencing was done on a sample of PBMCs. These receptors all stem from a man aged 50-60 years in good health and CMV-seropositive.

The rearrangement uses TRBV27 and TRBJ2-3; weak D call: TRBD2 (5 bases). V lost 5 bases to trimming and J lost 3 bases, with 12 bases between them. The CDR3 has 14 amino acids. Germline CDR1 MNHEY, CDR2 SMNVEV (reference sequence). CDR3 sequence reads: CASSPPRRTDTQYF. The DNA of the CDR3 is TGTGCCAGCAGTCCCCCGCGGAGGACAGATACGCAGTATTTT.

This rearrangement joins TRBV7-9 to TRBJ1-4, with 7 bases fitting TRBD1. Germline assignment: CDR1 SEHNR and CDR2 FQNEAQ (reference sequence). The J segment lost 4 bases and the V segment lost 5 bases, leaving 7 bases of the junction unmatched. This CDR3 contains 15 residues. The DNA of the CDR3 is TGTGCCAGCAGCGTTACCGGGACAGATAATGAAAAACTGTTTTTT. It codes for CASSVTGTDNEKLFF. The whole variable domain, filled in from reference TRBV7-9 and TRBJ1-4, reads DTGVSQNPRHKITKRGQNVTFRCDPISEHNRLYWYRQTLGQGPEFLTYFQNEAQLEKSRLLSDRFSAERPKGSFSTLEIQRTEQGDSAMYLCASSVTGTDNEKLFFGSGTQLSVL.

This clone showed up just a few times. The V call is TRBV19, the J call TRBJ2-5, with 13 positions matching TRBD2. Trimming removed 5 bases from V and 5 bases from J; junction bases left unmatched: 11. CDR3 length: 17 amino acids. CDR1 LNHDA and CDR2 SQIVND come from the germline V gene (reference sequence). The CDR3 protein is CASSPGGTSGNWETQYF. The CDR3 DNA reads as TGTGCCAGTAGTCCGGGCGGGACTAGCGGGAATTGGGAGACCCAGTACTTC.

The CDR3 region has the DNA TGTGCCAGCAGTCACCTGACACAATCCTACGAGCAGTACTTC. Translating gives CASSHLTQSYEQYF. This chain uses TRBV28 with TRBJ2-7, with unresolved D. The ends were cut back, 5 bases at V and 1 base at J, with 12 bases in the middle. Germline V gene lookup returns CDR1 MDHEN and CDR2 SYDVKM. The CDR3 consists of 14 residues.

This chain connects TRBV5-1 to TRBJ2-1, with a weak D call TRBD1 (5 bases). This CDR3 contains 13 residues. Trimming removed 0 bases at V and 8 bases at J, with 9 bases between. Germline CDR1 and CDR2: SGHRS and YFSETQ. The CDR3 DNA reads as TGCGCCAGCAGCTTGGGACAGATCGATGAGCAGTTCTTC. Amino acids: CASSLGQIDEQFF.

There are a few counts of this clone. In DNA, the CDR3 is TGTGCCAGCAGTTTGGACTCCAATCTGGGACTCGATACCGGGGAGCTGTTTTTT. As protein: CASSLDSNLGLDTGELFF. The chain links TRBV27 to TRBJ2-2, with D tentatively TRBD2 (6 bases). Germline CDR1 reads MNHEY; CDR2 reads SMNVEV (reference sequence). There are 18 residues in the CDR3. Deletions cut 3 bases from V and 5 bases from J, with 22 bases between.

Remarks on this clone: The same CDR3 arises from other DNA sequences in this sample as well. The chain employs TRBV15 and TRBJ1-4; 8 nucleotides line up with TRBD1. CDR3 length equals 15 residues. The germline gives CDR1 LNHNV, CDR2 YYDKDF (reference sequence). With 3 bases clipped from V and 6 bases from J, the junction kept 6 bases outside the gene matches. The chain's CDR3 is CATSRDRQGYEKLFF. The CDR3, as DNA: TGTGCCACCAGCAGGGACCGACAGGGGTATGAAAAACTGTTTTTT.